This T cell receptor beta chain was recorded in a study of cytomegalovirus exposure and HLA in healthy donors listed by TCRdb under 2017. Some background on the complete study: In an earlier analysis of 450 to 750 of the donors, 276 Gb of sequence data and some 120 million unique TCR beta sequences from roughly 180 million T cells were reported. A later genetic analysis took genome-wide SNP genotypes for about 55% of the 666 donors and used that subset as a discovery cohort. Five DR-DQ haplotypes were handled as single units for association and clustering because linkage in the cohort was strong. The aim of the study was to test whether cataloging public T cell receptors could identify signatures of past pathogen exposure. The T cell repertoires of some 670 subjects were profiled by immunosequencing and related to cytomegalovirus serostatus. Approximately 310 gigabases of sequencing data and approximately 92 million unique TCR sequences made up an early release that covered 500 to 650 HLA-typed donors. To study patterns of TCR occurrence, a later analysis re-analyzed previously published TCR beta repertoires from 600 to 750 donors and added high-resolution HLA genotyping. In addition to the first cohort of approximately 670 subjects, a separate validation cohort of 120 different subjects was used. An earlier analysis of approximately 630 of the donors applied high-throughput TCR beta sequencing to assess whether each TCR beta V gene segment acted as functional or pseudogenic. Both class I and class II loci were covered by HLA typing, at four-digit resolution. Across approximately 400 genotyped donors of the cohort, an average of about 240,000 unique TCR beta nucleotide sequences per donor were sequenced, and approximately 19% of those sequences were non-productive. Rather than using new phenotypic data, the later analysis identified candidate immune exposures from TCR beta sequences and from how often those sequences occurred across donors. Every discovery cohort repertoire had been produced on one sequencing platform. High-throughput TCR immunosequencing, statistical association of individual TCRs with disease status, and machine learning were combined to predict cytomegalovirus infection status. Alongside the repertoire data, information on donor age, sex, ethnicity and CMV serostatus was compiled. Typing coverage differed by locus: A, B, C, DRB1 and DQB1 were typed in about 620-640 donors, DQA1 in approximately 520, DPA1 in 600 to 610, and DPB1 in around 490. The genetic ancestry cluster associated with self-reported Caucasian donors included 65% to 90% of the roughly 380 genotyped donors.

With regard to this clone: The antigen this receptor binds is unknown. One base away there is no much larger clone; base qualities are not given.

General findings and caveats noted by the study authors: The study listed 150 to 200 TCR beta chains as associated with cytomegalovirus. In a later analysis, 15,000 to 20,000 TCR beta sequences were associated with specific HLA alleles at a false discovery rate of 0.05. HLA typing was unavailable for some donors at each locus, so association tests used only the typed subset. In a later analysis, the rate of TCR association differed among HLA loci, with DRB1 alleles having the most associated TCRs and HLA-C alleles having the fewest. In an earlier analysis of around 500 of the donors, most TCR beta V segments appeared in productive rearrangements about 90% or about 30% of the time, broadly matching IMGT annotations. In this cohort, only TCR beta chains were sequenced, and detectable features were limited by the absence of alpha or paired-chain data. Some 16 rarely observed V segments, including chromosome 9 orphons, were excluded from the earlier analysis of a few hundred of the donors because counts were too low. In both the original and validation cohorts, the classifier was reported to diagnose cytomegalovirus status with high specificity and sensitivity. In a later genetic analysis, a missense DCLRE1C variant was associated with V-gene and J-gene trimming of TCR beta chains, and the association was replicated in an independent cohort. In vitro tests confirmed that three of the cytomegalovirus-associated TCR beta chains recognize cytomegalovirus antigens. The 87-base-pair reads could not distinguish some IMGT-functional V segments, including TRBV6-2 and TRBV6-3, so those segments were excluded. The authors suggested that the approach could potentially be extended to other disease states and immunological phenotypes. A later analysis found that HLA-associated TCR beta chains were more clonally expanded and had lower generation probabilities than equally common non-associated chains. Across donors, most TCR sequences were observed very rarely, whereas some public TCRs were present in many individuals. In a later genetic analysis, fewer N-insertions in productive TCRs were reported among donors in an Asian-associated ancestry cluster than the roughly 640-donor mean. The only immune exposure information available for the cohort was CMV serostatus. When HLA alleles, especially DR and DQ, strongly co-occurred, attributing TCR associations to individual alleles was difficult. The sequencing pipeline was judged likely to have produced a cluster of highly shared sequence variants as a technical artifact. Linkage disequilibrium might explain the correlated functional status among segregating V segments, but an unknown experimental factor could not be excluded. Most CMV-associated TCR beta chains appeared to be HLA-restricted in a later analysis, and the HLA associations seemed to be driven largely by CMV exposure. A later analysis reported that several top co-occurrence clusters appeared linked to parvovirus B19, influenza, CMV and Epstein-Barr virus. A further reported finding was that TCR beta sequences accurately predicted the HLA-A and HLA-B alleles for most subjects in the first cohort. The presence/absence analyses assumed that sequencing depth was roughly uniform across donors, and that assumption may not be true.

In total, more than 500 healthy bone marrow donors made up the cohort. At the time of sampling, every cohort member was nominally healthy, though immune exposures that went unrecorded were likely present. The donor tested CMV seropositive and was one of the 289 seropositive cohort members. A peripheral blood sample was collected from each donor, and TCR beta sequencing was performed on peripheral blood mononuclear cells. The Qiagen DNeasy Blood Extraction Kit was used to extract genomic DNA from the blood cell samples. The library was obtained by the immunoSEQ multiplex PCR assay. The multiplex PCR relied on a mix of 60 forward primers for TCR Vbeta segments and 13 reverse primers for TCR Jbeta segments. A multiplex PCR assay on genomic DNA amplified the CDR3 region of rearranged TCR beta genes. The amplified TCR beta libraries were sequenced on the Illumina HiSeq System as 87-base-pair reads. The original pipeline was this. Across the 500 to 750 repertoires, a later analysis counted approximately 75 million unique TCR beta chains, roughly 11 million of which were shared by at least two donors. Raw reads were error-corrected and collapsed into unique sequences by a nearest-neighbor algorithm in which closely related sequences were merged to remove PCR and sequencing errors. To assign V, D and J gene segments, CDR3 sequences were aligned to IMGT reference sequences. For a sequence to be retained, a match of at least six nucleotides was required to both a V gene segment and a J gene segment. A rearrangement was called productive if the CDR3 had no stop codons and remained in frame with V and J, and every other rearrangement was called non-productive. Following IMGT convention, CDR3 was defined as the stretch from the second conserved V-encoded cysteine to the conserved J-encoded phenylalanine. The earlier analysis of 587 of the donors excluded sequences that lacked an unambiguous match to a single V gene segment. In an earlier analysis of 500 to 750 of the donors, V segments were called functional above 56.7% productive rearrangements and were called segregating when the between-donor standard deviation exceeded 5%. To diagnose cytomegalovirus status from the catalog of TCR beta chain sequences, a statistical classification framework was built. A later analysis assigned V and J genes by comparing TCR nucleotide sequences with IMGT/GENE-DB human TR gene sequences. A later analysis assigned CDR3 sequences and most-parsimonious VDJ recombination scenarios with the TCRdist pipeline. In a later analysis, each TCR beta chain was defined by its CDR3 amino acid sequence together with its V-gene family, and reads lacking a unique V-gene family were excluded. A later analysis removed 500 to 650 highly shared, low-generation-probability nucleotide sequences to deal with suspected cross-contamination and a sequencing artifact. In a later analysis, a clonal expansion index for each public chain was calculated from normalized within-repertoire ranks of inferred template counts. A later analysis computed generation probabilities with a VDJ recombination model fitted to out-of-frame rearrangements, and checked the results against IGoR. Hypergeometric tests were used in a later analysis to score TCR-TCR, TCR-HLA and TCR-CMV co-occurrence, with a repertoire-size bias correction applied to the TCR pairs. A later analysis estimated false discovery rates by permuting HLA or CMV assignments 20 times. In a later analysis, co-occurring TCRs were grouped using DBSCAN, and TCRdist sequence similarity was added for clustering within HLA-allele-positive subsets. Repertoires with fewer than 30,000 or more than 120,000 public chains, plus five repertoires with anomalous nucleotide sharing, were excluded from co-occurrence clustering. This immuneACCESS table, as held by TCRdb, lists in-frame sequences with V and J called but not all clones. Of the missing ones, under half trace to an unresolved V gene in checked studies; the others have no known cause. The DNA gave D and trimming, while V, J and clone size come from that table. For this sample there are 120,000 or so clones; around four fifths appear just once. The top ten constitute approximately 11% of the sample.

In the germline V gene, CDR1 corresponds to SGHAT and CDR2 to FQNNGV. Relative to germline, V is missing 3 bases and J is missing 11 bases, with 3 bases of the junction outside any gene match. Including the terminal cysteine and phenylalanine, the CDR3 comprises 11 residues. This entry keeps only the CDR3 DNA: 33 bases, framed from base 1. The chain is made from TRBV11-2 and TRBJ1-1; 7 nucleotides in the junction match TRBD1. The sequence came from a man aged 30 to 39 in good health and CMV-seropositive. Input material: PBMCs. The DNA reads as follows: TGTGCCAGCAGCTTGGGACAGCTCGCTTTCTTT. The resulting protein is CASSLGQLAFF.